A single sample is the source of the 3 T cell receptor gamma chains below, sequenced in a study of gamma delta lymphoproliferative disorders and STAT genes. Sequencing used genomic DNA taken from PBMCs of patients and controls. TCRdb repeated clone calling on the multiplex PCR reads with CATT. The table has several hundred gamma-chain clones, 20% to 30% seen once; the top ten hold around 23%. The sequenced material came from blood. These receptors came from a human donor in good health.

This clone is large by share. The chain uses TRGV3 and TRGJ1 or TRGJ2. TCRdb does not report a J gene; here it was assigned by matching the DNA to germline references. Germline CDR1 VTNTFY, CDR2 YDVSTARD (reference sequence). V was clipped by 3 bases and J by 1 base; unmatched bases: 3. The CDR3 has 13 residues. In DNA form, the CDR3 reads TGTGCCACCTGGGACTACAATTATTATAAGAAACTCTTT. This encodes CATWDYNYYKKLF.

Regarding this clone: The protein held in TCRdb is that of a much larger clone and does not match this DNA's translation at residue 4, likely because of a read error; the protein shown is translated from the DNA. This chain links TRGV10 with TRGJ1 or TRGJ2. TCRdb lists no J gene, so it was determined here by aligning the DNA to germline. TRGV10 is an ORF; its function is uncertain. This CDR3 is built from 11 residues. V lost 11 bases to trimming and J lost 7 bases; unmatched junction nucleotides: 9. The DNA of the CDR3 is TGTGCTGCGCGGGATAGGTATAAGAAACTCTTT. Its protein is CAARDRYKKLF.

This clone was observed a handful of times. The chain couples TRGV2 to TRGJ1 or TRGJ2. No J segment appears in TCRdb, so it was assigned here by matching the sequence to germline. The CDR3 loop spans 14 amino acids. CDR1 EGSNGY and CDR2 YDSYNSKV come from the germline V gene. The V gene end was trimmed by 0 bases and the J gene end by 3 bases; junction bases not matched to a gene: 5. The CDR3 loop is CATWDGRGYYKKLF. The CDR3 DNA is TGTGCCACCTGGGACGGGCGGGGTTATTATAAGAAACTCTTT.